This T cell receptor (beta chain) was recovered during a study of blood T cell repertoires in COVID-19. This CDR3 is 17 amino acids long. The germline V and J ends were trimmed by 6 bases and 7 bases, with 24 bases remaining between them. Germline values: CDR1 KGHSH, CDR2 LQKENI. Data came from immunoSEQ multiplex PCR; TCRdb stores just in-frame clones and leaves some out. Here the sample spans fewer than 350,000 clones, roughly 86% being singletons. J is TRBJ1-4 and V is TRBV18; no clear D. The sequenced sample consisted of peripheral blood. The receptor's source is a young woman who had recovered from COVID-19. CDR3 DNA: TGTGCCAGCTCTCCCGGCGGCAGTCGGAGAGAAACTGAAAAACTGTTTTTT. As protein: CASSPGGSRRETEKLFF.